The next 6 T cell receptor beta chains were all read from a single sample in a study of T cell responses to AZD1222 COVID-19 vaccine. The protocol was immunoSEQ multiplex PCR, while the TCRdb copy is restricted to in-frame clones and leaves out a portion. The table has 90,000 to 95,000 clones, roughly nine tenths seen once; the top ten hold under 10%. The starting material was peripheral blood, obtained on day 0 of AZD1222 vaccination. These receptors originate from an adult in good health.

This chain links TRBV28 with TRBJ2-3; 7 bases are shared with TRBD2. This CDR3 has 15 amino acids. V lost 6 bases and J lost 3; bases outside the gene matches: 9. CDR1 MDHEN and CDR2 SYDVKM come from the germline V gene. CDR3 nucleotide sequence: TGTGCCAGCAGGTCTAGCGGCCCTGAGACAGATACGCAGTATTTT. Amino acids: CASRSSGPETDTQYF.

The CDR3 DNA is TGTGCCAGCAGCCAAATACGCGGGACAGGGTGGTACGAGCAGTACTTC. Its translation: CASSQIRGTGWYEQYF. The chain is built from TRBV3-1 (or the pseudogene TRBV3-2) and TRBJ2-7; the match to TRBD1 covers 9 bases. The CDR3 is made up of 16 amino acids. V was clipped by 2 bases and J by 4 bases; unmatched bases: 9. Germline CDR1 and CDR2: LGHDT and YNNKEL (reference sequence).

This chain links TRBV5-1 with TRBJ1-3, with no clear D. This CDR3 comprises 17 residues. Germline-derived CDR1 and CDR2 are SGHRS and YFSETQ. Trimming pared 2 bases from V and 0 bases from J, leaving 15 bases between. The CDR3 region is CASSFTGSRGSGNTIYF. DNA for the CDR3: TGCGCCAGCAGCTTTACCGGGAGCCGGGGCTCTGGAAACACCATATATTTT.

This clone was counted once. This sequence joins TRBV3-1 (or the pseudogene TRBV3-2) and TRBJ2-7; D is tentatively TRBD1 or TRBD2 (5 bases each). This CDR3 is built from 15 residues. V was cut by 0 bases and J by 7 bases, with 16 bases left in between. The germline V gene has CDR1 LGHDT and CDR2 YNNKEL (reference sequence). CDR3 region: CASSQEVPREGEQYF. The CDR3 bases are TGTGCCAGCAGCCAAGAGGTCCCTCGAGAGGGGGAGCAGTACTTC.

J is TRBJ1-6 and V is TRBV2; no clear D. The V end lost 7 bases, the J end lost 6 bases, and 13 bases lay between the germline ends. This CDR3 is built from 14 residues. Germline V gene data show CDR1 as SNHLY and CDR2 as FYNNEI. The CDR3 region is CASTLWPSNSPLHF. The CDR3, as DNA: TGTGCCAGCACTCTTTGGCCCTCTAATTCACCCCTCCACTTT. Using reference TRBV2 and TRBJ1-6 for the parts outside the CDR3, the full variable domain is EPEVTQTPSHQVTQMGQEVILRCVPISNHLYFYWYRQILGQKVEFLVSFYNNEISEKSEIFDDQFSVERPDGSNFTLKIRSTKLEDSAMYFCASTLWPSNSPLHFGNGTRLTVT.

The CDR3: CASSFAGRETQYF. The CDR3 coding sequence is TGTGCCAGCAGCTTCGCGGGGAGGGAGACCCAGTACTTC. This chain uses TRBV7-3 with TRBJ2-5; possibly TRBD2 for D (6 bases). The V and J ends lost 3 bases and 5 bases respectively, with 10 bases between them. The germline gives CDR1 SGHTA, CDR2 FQGTGA. This CDR3 spans 13 amino acids.